The source of this T cell receptor (beta chain) is a study of blood T cell repertoires in COVID-19 (dated by TCRdb to the early 2020s). Regarding the complete study: Samples covering the acute and convalescent phases of COVID-19 were provided by collaborators in the United States, Italy and Spain. The material from the prospective study consisted of cDNA or gDNA derived from T cells, B-cell-depleted T cells, or PBMCs. Deeply sampled blood TCRbeta repertoires from subjects exposed to, actively infected with, or recovered from COVID-19 were included in the dataset. A freely available public database, intended as a resource for researchers studying the immune response to SARS-CoV-2, is where the repertoires were released. Samples came from the ongoing ImmuneRACE study (first 160 participants) plus 1,254 subjects from 6 global collaborators. Nearly every sample came with metadata listing a de-identified subject ID, COVID-19 status, age in years and sex. Where available, HLA class I and class II types were taken from metadata supplied by the sample provider and were not determined by assay-based typing.

The CDR3, cysteine through phenylalanine, is 15 amino acids long. The kept DNA is CDR3 alone, 45 bases in frame from the first base. Trimming takes 4 bases from V and 4 bases from J, and the germline ends sit 17 bases apart. From a lookup of the germline V gene, CDR1 and CDR2 are SGHRS and YFSETQ. Remarks on this clone: The specificity of this receptor is unknown. No base qualities exist here, and no much larger clone lies one base off it.

Enrolling through a virtual design, the prospective study's participants ranged in age from roughly 18 to 95 years and lived across 20 to 30 United States geographic areas. In the prospective study, cohorts were assigned on the basis of participant-reported clinical history obtained from a screening survey and a study questionnaire. Exposed participants were defined as having been in contact with someone with a PCR-confirmed or clinician-diagnosed COVID-19 case within 2 weeks of study entry. In the prospective study, whole blood, serum and a nasopharyngeal or oropharyngeal swab were collected from each participant by mobile phlebotomists. Participants in the prospective study had the option to provide additional blood draws and questionnaires over an approximately 2-month period. Before DNA extraction, blood samples from the prospective study were shipped at room temperature or frozen. TCRbeta CDR3 regions were amplified from genomic DNA using the immunoSEQ Assay, a bias-controlled multiplex PCR. Regarding the original processing steps: Within the assay, amplification of reference gene primers was used to estimate how many nucleated cells each sample contained. To quantify the absolute abundance of each unique TCRbeta CDR3 rearrangement, sequence reads were collapsed and filtered. Productive Simpson clonality was computed per sample as the square root of Simpson's diversity index over productive rearrangements. TCRdb took this table from immuneACCESS and kept in-frame rearrangements with V and J called. Such tables lack part of the clones; where checked against another copy, unresolved V genes explain under half of the gap, and the rest is unexplained. That table supplies the V and J calls and clone size; D and trimming were determined from the DNA. This sample comprises a few hundred thousand clones, approximately 89% of them detected only once. Of the sample, roughly 2.9% is held by the ten largest clones.

Study-wide conclusions, independent of this receptor: How much clinical and demographic metadata was included differed by source and by participant, and the metadata was provided uncurated.

The sample taken for sequencing was PBMCs or T cells enriched from blood (not recorded which). The clonotype originates from a woman between 45 and 65 years old who had been exposed to COVID-19. Here the chain combines TRBV5-1 and TRBJ2-5, and possibly TRBD2, on 7 matching bases. The CDR3 is CASSPGRGQRETQYF. The sequence in DNA is TGCGCCAGCAGCCCCGGGCGGGGGCAGCGAGAGACCCAGTACTTC. Reference TRBV5-1 and TRBJ2-5 proteins supply the regions before and after the CDR3; the full variable domain is: KAGVTQTPRYLIKTRGQQVTLSCSPISGHRSVSWYQQTPGQGLQFLFEYFSETQRNKGNFPGRFSGRQFSNSRSEMNVSTLELGDSALYLCASSPGRGQRETQYFGPGTRLLVL.